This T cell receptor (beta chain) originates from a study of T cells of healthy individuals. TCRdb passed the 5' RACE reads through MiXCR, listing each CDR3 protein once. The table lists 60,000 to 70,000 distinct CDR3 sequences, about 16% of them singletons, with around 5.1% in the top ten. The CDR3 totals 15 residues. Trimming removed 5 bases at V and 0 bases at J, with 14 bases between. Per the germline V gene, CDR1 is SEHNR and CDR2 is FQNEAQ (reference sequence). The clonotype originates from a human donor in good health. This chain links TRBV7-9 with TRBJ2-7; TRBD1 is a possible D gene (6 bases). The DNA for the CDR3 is TGTGCCAGCAGCCCCGTGGGGACACCCTCCTACGAGCAGTACTTC. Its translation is CASSPVGTPSYEQYF.